Here is one T cell receptor (beta chain) with its context. The antigen it binds to is not known. No base-level quality is on record; no much larger clone is a single base apart. The cohort consisted of more than 650 healthy bone marrow donors. Cohort members were all nominally healthy when sampled, although unrecorded immune exposures were likely present. The donor tested CMV seronegative and was one of the 352 seronegative cohort members. A peripheral blood sample was provided by each donor, and peripheral blood mononuclear cells were used for TCR beta sequencing. The Qiagen DNeasy Blood Extraction Kit was used to extract genomic DNA from the blood cell samples. Receptors were amplified or captured by the immunoSEQ multiplex PCR assay. A mixture of 60 forward primers for TCR Vbeta segments and 13 reverse primers for TCR Jbeta segments was used in the multiplex PCR. The CDR3 region of rearranged TCR beta genes was amplified from genomic DNA by a multiplex PCR assay. Amplified TCR beta libraries were sequenced as 87-base-pair reads on the Illumina HiSeq System. Processing in the source paper ran as follows. A later analysis tallied 75 million to 95 million unique TCR beta chains across the 666 repertoires, and some 10 million of those chains were shared by two or more donors. Raw reads were error-corrected and collapsed into unique sequences with a nearest-neighbor algorithm that merged closely related sequences to remove PCR and sequencing errors. Alignment of CDR3 sequences to IMGT reference sequences was used to assign V, D and J gene segments. For a sequence to be retained, a match of at least six nucleotides was required to both a V gene segment and a J gene segment. A rearrangement counted as productive if the CDR3 had no stop codons and remained in frame with V and J, and every other rearrangement counted as non-productive. Following IMGT convention, CDR3 was defined as the stretch from the second conserved V-encoded cysteine to the conserved J-encoded phenylalanine. The earlier analysis of about 560 of the donors excluded any sequence lacking an unambiguous match to a single V gene segment. In an earlier analysis of approximately 610 of the donors, V segments were called functional above 56.7% productive rearrangements and were called segregating when the between-donor standard deviation exceeded 5%. A statistical classification framework was built for diagnosing cytomegalovirus status from the catalog of TCR beta chain sequences. A later analysis assigned V and J genes by comparing TCR nucleotide sequences with IMGT/GENE-DB human TR gene sequences. The TCRdist pipeline was used in a later analysis to assign CDR3 sequences and most-parsimonious VDJ recombination scenarios. In a later analysis, each TCR beta chain was defined by its CDR3 amino acid sequence together with its V-gene family, and reads without a unique V-gene family were excluded. A later analysis removed 500 to 600 highly shared, low-generation-probability nucleotide sequences to deal with suspected cross-contamination and a sequencing artifact. A later analysis calculated a clonal expansion index for each public chain from normalized within-repertoire ranks of inferred template counts. In a later analysis, generation probabilities were computed with a VDJ recombination model fitted to out-of-frame rearrangements, and the resulting probabilities were checked against IGoR. Hypergeometric tests were used in a later analysis to score TCR-TCR, TCR-HLA and TCR-CMV co-occurrence, with a repertoire-size bias correction applied to the TCR pairs. False discovery rates were estimated in a later analysis by permuting HLA or CMV assignments 20 times. In a later analysis, co-occurring TCRs were grouped with DBSCAN, and TCRdist sequence similarity was added when clustering was performed within HLA-allele-positive subsets. Repertoires with fewer than 30,000 or more than 120,000 public chains were left out of co-occurrence clustering, as were a handful of repertoires with anomalous nucleotide sharing. TCRdb re-hosts the immuneACCESS table, in-frame sequences only. Its copies lack some clones; in the studies checked, an unresolved V gene accounts for under half of them, and the cause for the rest is not known. V and J calls and clone size are given by that table; D and trimming were obtained from the DNA. The sample table lists fewer than 45,000 clones, 80% of them with a count of one. Of the sample, around 5.8% falls within the top ten clones.

The sample is drawn from a study of cytomegalovirus exposure and HLA in healthy donors (TCRdb year 2017). Study-level background: According to an earlier analysis of 587 of the donors, about 179 million T cells yielded 100 million or so unique TCR beta sequences and around 280 Gb of sequence data. Because of strong linkage in the cohort, roughly five DR-DQ haplotypes were treated as single units for association and clustering. All discovery cohort repertoires had been generated on a single sequencing platform. An earlier analysis of around 540 of the donors applied high-throughput TCR beta sequencing to assess whether each TCR beta V gene segment acted as functional or pseudogenic. The T cell repertoires of several hundred subjects were profiled by immunosequencing and related to cytomegalovirus serostatus. The later analysis used no new phenotypic data to find candidate immune exposures, relying instead on TCR beta sequences and their occurrence across donors. Besides the first cohort of approximately 670 subjects, a separate validation cohort made up of 95 to 150 different subjects was used. Of the 300 to 450 genotyped donors, less than 85% were placed in the genetic ancestry cluster associated with self-reported Caucasian donors. The aim of the study was to test whether cataloging public T cell receptors could identify signatures of past pathogen exposure. Both class I and class II loci were covered by HLA typing, at four-digit resolution. High-throughput TCR immunosequencing, statistical association of individual TCRs with disease status, and machine learning were combined to predict cytomegalovirus infection status. In a later genetic analysis, genome-wide SNP genotypes for about three fifths of the 666 donors were used, and that subset was treated as a discovery cohort. Approximately 310 gigabases of sequencing data and tens of millions of unique TCR sequences were included in an early release covering 550 to 650 HLA-typed donors. A later analysis re-analyzed previously published TCR beta repertoires from roughly 600 donors and added high-resolution HLA genotyping to study TCR occurrence patterns. Donor age, sex, ethnicity and CMV serostatus were compiled together with the repertoire data. Across 398 genotyped donors of the cohort, an average of roughly 200,000 unique TCR beta nucleotide sequences per donor were sequenced, and roughly 20% of those sequences were non-productive. The number of typed donors differed by locus: roughly 629-640 for A, B, C, DRB1 and DQB1; some 500 for DQA1; fewer than 610 for DPA1; and 400 to 480 for DPB1.

CDR1 and CDR2 were assigned from the germline V gene as MGHRA and YSYEKL. V drops 1 base and J drops 0 bases, leaving 12 bases in between. Its CDR3 holds 17 amino acids, cysteine through phenylalanine. The only DNA kept is the CDR3, 51 bases in frame from the first base. Findings and caveats that apply to the study as a whole: A further reported finding was that TCR beta sequences accurately predicted the HLA-A and HLA-B alleles for most subjects in the first cohort. A later analysis found that HLA-associated TCR beta chains were more clonally expanded and had lower generation probabilities than equally common non-associated chains. Linkage disequilibrium might explain the correlated functional status among segregating V segments, but an unknown experimental factor could not be ruled out. Because counts were too low, some 17 rarely observed V segments, including chromosome 9 orphons, were left out of the earlier analysis of 500 to 650 of the donors. The study gave a list of some 150 TCR beta chains associated with cytomegalovirus. Across donors, most TCR sequences were observed very rarely, whereas some public TCRs were present in many individuals. According to a later genetic analysis, donors in an Asian-associated ancestry cluster had fewer N-insertions in productive TCRs than the approximately 670-donor mean. A later genetic analysis associated a missense DCLRE1C variant with V-gene and J-gene trimming of TCR beta chains, and an independent cohort replicated the association. Three of the identified cytomegalovirus-associated TCR beta chains were confirmed in vitro to be specific for cytomegalovirus antigens. The authors suggested that the approach could potentially be generalized to other disease states and immunological phenotypes. In an earlier analysis of 587 of the donors, most TCR beta V segments appeared in productive rearrangements about 87% or about 30% of the time, broadly matching IMGT annotations. The cohort was sequenced for TCR beta chains only, and without alpha or paired-chain data the features that could be detected were limited. Some IMGT-functional V segments, including TRBV6-2 and TRBV6-3, could not be told apart with the 87-base-pair reads, so those segments were excluded. According to a later analysis, parvovirus B19, influenza, CMV and Epstein-Barr virus appeared linked to several top co-occurrence clusters. Cytomegalovirus status was reported to be diagnosed by the classifier with high specificity and sensitivity in both the original and validation cohorts. Assigning TCR associations to individual alleles was difficult when HLA alleles, especially DR and DQ, strongly co-occurred. Sequencing depth was assumed to be roughly uniform across donors in the presence/absence analyses, though that assumption may not hold. In a later analysis, most CMV-associated TCR beta chains were found to appear HLA-restricted, with HLA associations seemingly driven largely by CMV exposure. In a later analysis, some 18,000 TCR beta sequences were associated with specific HLA alleles at a false discovery rate of 0.05. A cluster of highly shared sequence variants was judged likely to be a technical artifact of the sequencing pipeline. According to a later analysis, TCR association rates differed among HLA loci, with DRB1 alleles showing the most associated TCRs and HLA-C alleles showing the fewest. Because HLA typing was missing for some donors at each locus, association tests included only the typed subset. Immune exposure information for the cohort was limited to CMV serostatus.

Input material: PBMCs. The sequence was collected from a male donor in good health and CMV-seronegative. The sequence links TRBV4-1 to TRBJ1-4, with TRBD1 as a weak D call on 6 bases. The CDR3 loop reads CASSQATQGATNEKLFF. DNA sequence: TGCGCCAGCAGCCAAGCGACACAGGGTGCAACTAATGAAAAACTGTTTTTT.